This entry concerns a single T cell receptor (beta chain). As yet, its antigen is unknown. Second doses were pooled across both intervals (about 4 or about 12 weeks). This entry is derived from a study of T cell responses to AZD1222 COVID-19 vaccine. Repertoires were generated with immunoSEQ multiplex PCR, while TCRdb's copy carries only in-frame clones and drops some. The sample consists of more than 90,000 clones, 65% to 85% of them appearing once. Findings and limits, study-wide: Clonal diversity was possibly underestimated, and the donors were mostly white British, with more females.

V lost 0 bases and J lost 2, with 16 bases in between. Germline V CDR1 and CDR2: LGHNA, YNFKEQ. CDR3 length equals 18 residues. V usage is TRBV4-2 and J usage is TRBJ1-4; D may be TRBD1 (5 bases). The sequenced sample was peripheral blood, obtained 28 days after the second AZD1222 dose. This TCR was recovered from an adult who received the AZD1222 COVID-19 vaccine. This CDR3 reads CASSQDLRVGVTNEKLFF. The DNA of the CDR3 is TGTGCCAGCAGCCAAGACCTCCGTGTGGGGGTCACTAATGAAAAACTGTTTTTT.